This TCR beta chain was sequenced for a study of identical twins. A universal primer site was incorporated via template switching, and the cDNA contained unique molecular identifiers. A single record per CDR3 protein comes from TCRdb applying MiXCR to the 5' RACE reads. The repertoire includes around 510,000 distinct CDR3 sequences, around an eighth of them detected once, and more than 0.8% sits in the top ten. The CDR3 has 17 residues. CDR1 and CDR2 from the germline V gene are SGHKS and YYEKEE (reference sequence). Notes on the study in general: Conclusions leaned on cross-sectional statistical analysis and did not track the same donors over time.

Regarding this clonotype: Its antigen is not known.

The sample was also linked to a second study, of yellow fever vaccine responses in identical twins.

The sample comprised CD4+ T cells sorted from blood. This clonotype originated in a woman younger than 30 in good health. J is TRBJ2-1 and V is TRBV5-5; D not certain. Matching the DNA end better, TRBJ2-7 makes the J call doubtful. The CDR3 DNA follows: TGTGCCAGCAGCTCAGGACGCATTGGACGGTCCTACAATGAGCAGTACTTC. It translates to CASSSGRIGRSYNEQYF.